This TCR beta chain derives from a study of beta chain features in type 1 diabetes. This clone was observed a handful of times. Expressed TCRB transcripts got sequenced, as all isolated RNA was reverse transcribed. Using immunoSEQ multiplex PCR, the repertoire was profiled, and TCRdb retains in-frame clones only, with some absent. The sample lists under 950,000 clones; roughly 15% were seen once. The CDR3 is made up of 14 amino acids. Germline values: CDR1 SQVTM, CDR2 ANQGSEA. V lost 7 bases to trimming and J lost 3 bases, with 17 bases between them. Sequencing was performed on naive CD4+ T cells from blood. The rearrangement links TRBV29-1 to TRBJ2-3, with TRBD2 as a possible D gene (6 bases). This TCR was sampled from a woman between 18 and 29 years old in good health. The CDR3 loop reads CSGLPRRGTDTQYF. The CDR3 bases are TGCAGCGGCTTACCCCGGAGGGGAACAGATACGCAGTATTTT.